These T cell receptor beta chains were read from a single sample in a study of cytomegalovirus exposure and HLA in healthy donors. TCRdb's copy holds only in-frame clones and misses some; the assay was immunoSEQ multiplex PCR. This sample has 95,000 to 100,000 clones, with around four fifths found just once. The sample was PBMCs. These receptors were obtained from a man aged 35 to 55 in good health and CMV-seronegative. CDR3s include the opening cysteine and the closing phenylalanine or tryptophan. The D gene is left open where the match is weak. Not all rows give a size; the values are once, few, many and, for expanded clones, a class.

D gene,V gene,J gene,clone size,CDR3 protein,CDR3 DNA
NA,TRBV27,TRBJ1-6,NA,CASSSTSDIGTPRVSPLHF,TGTGCCAGCAGTTCAACATCTGACATCGGGACACCCAGGGTTTCACCCCTCCACTTT
NA,TRBV12-2,TRBJ2-7,NA,CASRFSPNGDCHEQYF,TGTGCAAGTCGCTTCAGCCCTAACGGGGATTGCCACGAGCAGTACTTT
TRBD2,TRBV29-1,TRBJ2-5,NA,CSVDGLGLGRTQYF,TGCAGCGTTGACGGGCTAGGACTAGGGAGGACCCAGTACTTC
TRBD1,TRBV9,TRBJ2-6,few,CASIRGTGESGANVLTF,TGTGCCAGCATCCGAGGGACAGGGGAGTCTGGGGCCAACGTCCTGACTTTC
TRBD1,TRBV11-2,TRBJ1-1,NA,CASSFPDRGGTEAFF,TGTGCCAGCAGCTTCCCTGACAGGGGAGGCACTGAAGCTTTCTTT
NA,TRBV19,TRBJ1-2,NA,CASSIRGRSYGYTF,TGTGCCAGTAGTATTCGAGGCCGCAGCTATGGCTACACCTTC
TRBD1,TRBV19,TRBJ1-5,NA,CASSSTGGAGQPQHF,TGTGCCAGTAGTTCAACAGGGGGCGCAGGTCAGCCCCAGCATTTT
NA,TRBV29-1,TRBJ1-1,NA,CSVGQGIPEAFF,TGCAGCGTTGGGCAGGGGATCCCTGAAGCTTTCTTT
TRBD2,TRBV29-1,TRBJ2-5,NA,CSGGGLAEETQYF,TGCAGCGGGGGGGGACTAGCGGAAGAGACCCAGTACTTC
NA,TRBV7-2,TRBJ2-1,NA,CASSLAGGTYNEQFF,TGTGCCAGCAGCTTAGCGGGAGGAACCTACAATGAGCAGTTCTTC
NA,TRBV7-6,TRBJ1-5,NA,CASSIQGSNQPQHF,TGTGCCAGCAGCATCCAGGGTAGCAATCAGCCCCAGCATTTT
TRBD1,TRBV28,TRBJ2-7,once,CASIGQGAYEQYF,TGTGCCAGCATCGGTCAGGGGGCCTACGAGCAGTACTTC
NA,TRBV6-1,TRBJ2-7,few,CASSEGTSAYEQYF,TGTGCCAGCAGTGAAGGGACTTCGGCCTACGAGCAGTACTTC
NA,TRBV7-6,TRBJ2-3,NA,CASSSAPPPGTDTQYF,TGTGCCAGCAGCTCCGCTCCGCCCCCGGGCACAGATACGCAGTATTTT
NA,TRBV4-3,TRBJ1-1,NA,CASSHRKNTEAFF,TGCGCCAGCAGCCACAGAAAGAACACTGAAGCTTTCTTT
TRBD1,TRBV7-2,TRBJ1-2,NA,CASSQNRGKNYGYTF,TGTGCCAGCAGCCAGAACAGGGGGAAGAACTATGGCTACACCTTC
NA,TRBV2,TRBJ1-6,NA,CASSGQGGSPLHF,TGTGCCAGCAGTGGGCAGGGAGGTTCACCCCTCCACTTT
NA,TRBV6-5,TRBJ2-7,few,CASTKRAGLGEQYF,TGTGCCAGCACCAAAAGAGCGGGTTTGGGAGAGCAGTACTTC
NA,TRBV28,TRBJ2-7,NA,CASRNSGSAYEQYF,TGTGCCAGCAGGAATAGCGGATCCGCCTACGAGCAGTACTTC
NA,TRBV5-1,TRBJ2-7,NA,CASSSTLTGSLDEQYF,TGCGCCAGCAGCTCCACCCTGACGGGGAGTCTGGACGAGCAGTACTTC
NA,TRBV5-6,TRBJ2-2,NA,CASSLRQTNTGELFF,TGTGCCAGCAGCTTAAGACAGACCAACACCGGGGAGCTGTTTTTT
TRBD2,TRBV4-1,TRBJ2-3,NA,CASSLPLLAGGDTQYF,TGCGCCAGCAGCCTCCCCCTACTAGCGGGAGGAGATACGCAGTATTTT
TRBD1,TRBV30,TRBJ1-2,NA,CAWSGDRVFSDYGYTF,TGTGCCTGGAGTGGGGACAGGGTTTTTTCTGACTATGGCTACACCTTC
NA,TRBV30,TRBJ1-4,NA,CAWRGPAGSLFF,TGTGCCTGGAGGGGGCCAGCAGGGTCACTGTTTTTT
NA,TRBV15,TRBJ2-7,NA,CATSRVGGEGFYEQYF,TGTGCCACCAGCAGAGTGGGAGGAGAAGGGTTTTACGAGCAGTACTTC
NA,TRBV5-4,TRBJ1-2,NA,CASSLDPAGGYTF,TGTGCCAGCAGCTTGGATCCGGCAGGTGGCTACACCTTC
NA,TRBV28,TRBJ1-5,NA,CASSLLFLRVYSNQPQHF,TGTGCCAGCAGTTTATTATTCTTGAGGGTATATAGCAATCAGCCCCAGCATTTT
NA,TRBV29-1,TRBJ1-1,NA,CSSRMAGRYTEAFF,TGCAGCTCAAGGATGGCAGGGAGGTACACTGAAGCTTTCTTT
TRBD1,TRBV5-1,TRBJ2-7,NA,CASSLIPGTGDYEQYF,TGCGCCAGCAGCCTAATTCCCGGGACAGGGGACTACGAGCAGTACTTC